This T cell receptor beta chain was documented in a study of cytomegalovirus exposure and HLA in healthy donors. Repertoires were generated with immunoSEQ multiplex PCR, while TCRdb's copy carries only in-frame clones and drops some. The sample includes about 130,000 clones, 88% of them seen just once. The CDR3 runs to 17 residues. Trimming stripped 3 bases from V and 5 bases from J, with 20 bases between. CDR1 MGHRA and CDR2 YSYEKL come from the germline V gene. For this clone: Its antigen is unidentified.

Study-level points and caveats: The study listed under 200 cytomegalovirus-associated TCR beta chains. While the bulk of TCR sequences proved rare, some public TCRs turned up in many donors.

The source of this sequence is a man aged 25-45 years in good health and CMV-seronegative. This chain uses TRBV4-1 with TRBJ1-5; the D gene is possibly TRBD1 (5 bases). Sequenced sample: PBMCs. The CDR3 bases are TGCGCCAGCAGCCACCCAACCCACGGGGGTGGGGATCAGCCCCAGCATTTT. Residues: CASSHPTHGGGDQPQHF.